Below are 2 T cell receptor beta chains sequenced from a single sample in a study of OX40 agonist ivuxolimab in advanced cancers. This table comes from immunoSEQ multiplex PCR, and its TCRdb copy is limited to in-frame clones, with some not included. The profile covers more than 70,000 clones, with 70% to 90% appearing a single time and less than 2% taken by the ten largest. Sample: CD4+ or CD8+ T cells sorted from blood, taken in a trial of the OX40 agonist ivuxolimab. The receptors here all came from an adult with an advanced solid tumor such as melanoma, head and neck, liver or kidney cancer.

The genes are TRBV21-1 and TRBJ1-5. TRBV21-1 is described as a pseudogene. The CDR3 runs 18 residues. In nucleotides, the CDR3 is TGTGCCAGCAGCTCATCTCCGGCGGGGGGCGATGGCAATCAGCCCCAGCATTTT. Its translation is CASSSSPAGGDGNQPQHF.

This rearrangement joins TRBV6-5 to TRBJ2-1; 7 bases line up with TRBD1. In germline, CDR1 is MNHEY, CDR2 SVGAGI. The CDR3 contains 12 residues. V dropped 6 bases and J dropped 6; count of bases not matched to a gene: 2. CDR3 bases: TGTGCCAGCAGAACAGGGGTCAATGAGCAGTTCTTC. It encodes CASRTGVNEQFF.